The next 21 T cell receptor beta chains were all read from a single sample in a study of blood T cell repertoires in COVID-19. Using immunoSEQ multiplex PCR, the repertoire was profiled, and TCRdb retains in-frame clones only, with some absent. The sample lists approximately 79,000 clones, around 83% occurring once. Sequencing was done on a sample of peripheral blood. The receptors derive from a woman in her forties or fifties with acute or convalescent COVID-19.

The V and J genes are TRBV14 and TRBJ2-2, with D maybe TRBD2 (6 bases). The CDR3 consists of 15 residues. Trimming stripped 4 bases from V and 2 bases from J, with 11 bases between. Germline loops: CDR1 SGHDN, CDR2 FVKESK. This chain's CDR3 is CASSPGLRNTGELFF. CDR3 coding DNA: TGTGCCAGCAGCCCGGGACTCCGAAACACCGGGGAGCTGTTTTTT.

This chain connects TRBV27 to TRBJ2-5; TRBD1 matches at 7 bases. Trimming at V came to 6 bases and at J to 3 bases, leaving 4 bases not matched to a gene. The germline CDR1 and CDR2 sequences are MNHEY and SMNVEV (reference sequence). The CDR3 length is 13 residues. DNA for the CDR3: TGTGCCAGCAGACGGGGACAGAAAGAGACCCAGTACTTC. Translated: CASRRGQKETQYF.

The chain uses TRBV6-6 and TRBJ2-5, with D tentatively TRBD1 (5 bases). Trimming left V 0 bases short and J 2 bases short, with 10 bases between. Germline CDR1 MNHNY, CDR2 SVGAGI (reference sequence). CDR3 size: 15 residues. CDR3 in DNA: TGTGCCAGCAGTTACTCGAGTAGGGGACAAGAGACCCAGTACTTC. Translated: CASSYSSRGQETQYF.

J is TRBJ1-1 and V is TRBV5-5; TRBD1 matches at 7 bases. Per germline, CDR1 SGHKS and CDR2 YYEKEE (reference sequence). The CDR3 has 16 residues. Trimming removed 3 bases from V and 5 bases from J; junction bases left unmatched: 13. This CDR3 is CASSYTPYRGLTEAFF. DNA for the CDR3: TGTGCCAGCAGCTACACCCCATACAGGGGATTGACTGAAGCTTTCTTT.

This clone has only one observation. The rearrangement uses TRBV4-2 and TRBJ2-1; 8 nucleotides match TRBD1. The CDR3 has 16 amino acids. The V and J ends lost 2 bases and 2 bases, in that order; junction bases with no gene match: 5. Per germline, CDR1 LGHNA and CDR2 YNFKEQ. CDR3 region: CASSQSTGQAYNEQFF. In DNA, the CDR3 is TGTGCCAGCAGCCAATCGACGGGACAGGCCTACAATGAGCAGTTCTTC.

V gene TRBV3-1 (or the pseudogene TRBV3-2) combines with J gene TRBJ2-7; no clear D gene. Trimming left V 1 base short and J 2 bases short, with 9 bases between. The CDR3 length is 14 residues. The germline V gene has CDR1 LGHDT and CDR2 YNNKEL (reference sequence). CDR3 DNA: TGTGCCAGCAGCCAAGGTGGCGGAACCTACGAGCAGTACTTC. Translated: CASSQGGGTYEQYF.

The rearrangement joins TRBV19 to TRBJ1-2; D gene ambiguous. There are 13 residues in the CDR3. Trimming removed 1 base at V and 5 bases at J, with 8 bases between. Germline CDR1 reads LNHDA; CDR2 reads SQIVND (reference sequence). Here the CDR3 DNA reads TGTGCCAGTAGTATAGGAGCCCCGTATGGCTACACCTTC. It specifies CASSIGAPYGYTF.

This sequence joins TRBV10-3 and TRBJ2-2; D remains unclear. The CDR3 has 14 amino acids. Germline CDR1 and CDR2: ENHRY and SYGVKD. The V end was cut by 7 bases, the J end by 6 bases, with 15 bases between. For the CDR3, the DNA is TGTGCCATCACTGGAGAGAGACTCGCCGGGGAGCTGTTTTTT. It specifies CAITGERLAGELFF.

The V and J genes are TRBV5-1 and TRBJ2-7; D gene uncertain. The CDR3 loop spans 14 amino acids. Germline V gives CDR1 SGHRS, CDR2 YFSETQ. Trimming shortened V by 4 bases and J by 2 bases, and 13 bases separated the two germline ends. CDR3 nucleotides: TGCGCCAGCAGCCCCGCCACTCTAACCTACGAGCAGTACTTC. It specifies CASSPATLTYEQYF.

V usage is TRBV29-1 and J usage is TRBJ1-1; 7 bases are a match to TRBD1. V lost 7 bases, J lost 1 base, and 6 bases stayed unmatched. This CDR3 comprises 13 residues. Germline V gene data show CDR1 as SQVTM and CDR2 as ANQGSEA. The CDR3 DNA reads TGCAGCGCGTCCCGGGACAGGAACACTGAAGCTTTCTTT. Protein: CSASRDRNTEAFF.

The chain is built from TRBV18 and TRBJ2-7; D may be TRBD1 (6 bases). This CDR3 contains 14 residues. V lost 2 bases to trimming and J lost 5 bases, with 13 bases between them. Per the germline V gene, CDR1 is KGHSH and CDR2 is LQKENI. The chain's CDR3 is CASSPVTRGNEQYF. For the CDR3, the DNA is TGTGCCAGCTCACCAGTGACCAGGGGTAACGAGCAGTACTTC.

The chain couples TRBV10-3 to TRBJ1-1; tentatively, D is TRBD1 (5 bases). Trimming cost V 10 bases and J 6 bases, with 18 bases left between them. CDR3 length: 13 amino acids. Germline V gene data show CDR1 as ENHRY and CDR2 as SYGVKD. CDR3 in DNA: TGTGCCAGTGCATCAGGGTCGTACGCTGAAGCTTTCTTT. Amino acid sequence: CASASGSYAEAFF.

Only a few counts were recorded for this clone. This chain connects TRBV5-1 to TRBJ1-1, with D possibly matching TRBD1 (5 bases). Trimming left V 4 bases short and J 1 base short, with 11 bases between. In germline, CDR1 is SGHRS, CDR2 YFSETQ. This CDR3 comprises 14 residues. The CDR3 DNA follows: TGCGCCAGCAGCGCGGACGGGGGGAACACTGAAGCTTTCTTT. It is translated as CASSADGGNTEAFF.

The chain carries TRBV5-1 and TRBJ1-4; D ambiguous. Germline CDR1 reads SGHRS; CDR2 reads YFSETQ. V was pared by 5 bases and J by 0 bases, with 8 bases between. This CDR3 contains 14 residues. For the CDR3, the DNA is TGCGCCAGCAGTGTAGCGTCAACTAATGAAAAACTGTTTTTT. Translating gives CASSVASTNEKLFF. Based on the CDR3 plus reference TRBV5-1 and TRBJ1-4, the full variable domain is KAGVTQTPRYLIKTRGQQVTLSCSPISGHRSVSWYQQTPGQGLQFLFEYFSETQRNKGNFPGRFSGRQFSNSRSEMNVSTLELGDSALYLCASSVASTNEKLFFGSGTQLSVL.

The V call is TRBV29-1, the J call TRBJ2-3, with 11 nucleotides matching TRBD2. The germline CDR1 and CDR2 sequences are SQVTM and ANQGSEA. CDR3 size: 16 residues. The V gene end was trimmed by 3 bases and the J gene end by 2 bases; junction bases not matched to a gene: 7. CDR3 DNA sequence: TGCAGCGTTGACTCGGGACTAGCGGACCCCACAGATACGCAGTATTTT. Its protein product is CSVDSGLADPTDTQYF.

This clone was detected only a few times. The chain has TRBV4-3 and TRBJ1-1, with no clear D. This CDR3 spans 14 amino acids. V lost 1 base, J lost 5 bases, and 11 bases lay in between. Germline V lookup: CDR1 LGHNA, CDR2 YSLEER. The CDR3 spells CASSQGAGGTEAFF. As DNA, the CDR3 is TGCGCCAGCAGCCAAGGGGCAGGAGGAACTGAAGCTTTCTTT.

The chain recombines TRBV30 with TRBJ1-3, with a weak D call TRBD1 (5 bases). The length of the CDR3 is 15 residues. CDR1 is GTSNPN and CDR2 is SVGIG in the germline V gene (reference sequence). V lost 2 bases and J 0 bases, leaving 11 bases between the germline ends. Here the CDR3 DNA reads TGTGCCTGGAGTACAGGTCCTAGCTCTGGAAACACCATATATTTT. Protein product: CAWSTGPSSGNTIYF.

The chain carries TRBV18 and TRBJ1-1; D may be TRBD1 (6 bases). The V and J ends lost 3 bases and 0 bases respectively, with 17 bases between them. The CDR3 totals 17 residues. Germline V gene sequence: CDR1 KGHSH, CDR2 LQKENI. CDR3 region: CASSPLRQERVNTEAFF. CDR3 DNA sequence: TGTGCCAGCTCACCTCTACGACAGGAAAGGGTGAACACTGAAGCTTTCTTT.

The V gene is TRBV27, the J gene TRBJ1-4; D is possibly TRBD1 (6 bases). V lost 4 bases and J lost 6, with 18 bases in between. CDR1 is MNHEY and CDR2 is SMNVEV in the germline V gene (reference sequence). The CDR3 has 16 residues. The CDR3 loop reads CASSSGRGFGDEKLFF. In DNA, the CDR3 is TGTGCCAGCAGTTCCGGCAGGGGCTTCGGGGATGAAAAACTGTTTTTT. The entire variable domain, with the rest obtained from reference TRBV27 and TRBJ1-4, is as follows: EAQVTQNPRYLITVTGKKLTVTCSQNMNHEYMSWYRQDPGLGLRQIYYSMNVEVTDKGDVPEGYKVSRKEKRNFPLILESPSPNQTSLYFCASSSGRGFGDEKLFFGSGTQLSVL.

The J gene is TRBJ2-1, the V gene TRBV7-8; TRBD2 matches at 11 bases. There are 16 residues in the CDR3. Germline CDR1 and CDR2: SGHVS and FQNEAQ. Losses at the gene ends were 0 bases for V and 6 bases for J; bases not matched to a gene: 4. The CDR3 here is CASSLAILAGVNEQFF. CDR3 nucleotides: TGTGCCAGCAGCTTAGCGATACTAGCGGGAGTCAATGAGCAGTTCTTC.

This sequence joins TRBV30 and TRBJ2-3, with 10 bases fitting TRBD2. Germline loops: CDR1 GTSNPN, CDR2 SVGIG (reference sequence). This CDR3 comprises 15 residues. V lost 2 bases and J lost 7; bases outside the gene matches: 9. The CDR3 loop is CAWSKPSGSVHTQYF. CDR3 sequence (DNA): TGTGCCTGGAGTAAACCTAGCGGGAGTGTACATACGCAGTATTTT.